This T cell receptor (beta chain) was identified in a study of CD8+ T cells in alopecia areata (dated by TCRdb to between 2018 and 2020). As for the study more broadly: Treated patients were enrolled in an open-label pilot trial of oral tofacitinib, 5 to 10 mg twice daily, for moderate-to-severe alopecia areata. Scalp clonality was compared across normal scalp (n=4), patchy alopecia areata scalp (n=8), and alopecia totalis/universalis scalp (n=8). Tofacitinib was given for 6 to 18 months, followed by 6 months of follow-up off drug to assess delayed response and recurrence. The study used high-throughput TCRbeta sequencing to examine T cell clonal expansion in alopecia areata, in both the C3H/HeJ mouse model and human patients. Human TCRbeta sequencing covered scalp tissue and sorted CD4+ and CD8+ peripheral blood T cells from patchy and totalis/universalis alopecia areata patients and healthy controls. TCRbeta CDR3 regions were amplified by immunoSEQ multiplex PCR using 35 Vbeta forward and 13 Jbeta reverse primers. Biopsies were taken from tofacitinib-treated patients at baseline and again at 4 and 24 weeks into treatment, and several of those patients also had a later scalp biopsy. RNA came from the PAXgene miRNA kit for fixed scalp, the miRNeasy kit for PBMCs, and the RNeasy kit for mouse skin.

Summary of the overall study and its limitations: Shared TCR sequences between patients were less evident than in mice, which may be partly attributable to HLA diversity in the patient population. Scalp TCR repertoire analysis is complicated because resident alphabeta T cells in normal human skin are also sequenced, whereas mouse skin is dominated by gammadelta T cells. Lesional scalp, especially in alopecia totalis/universalis, showed higher clonality and more expanded CD8+ clones than normal scalp, suggesting antigenic drive.

A remark on this clone: It lacks a known antigen. Base qualities are missing; no much larger clone stands one base away.

Library creation used the immunoSEQ multiplex PCR assay. To provide template for TCR sequencing, every sample had RNA extracted and reverse transcribed into cDNA. First-strand cDNA was synthesized with SuperScript III using a 2:1 mix of oligo-dT and random hexamers. A synthetic immune receptor repertoire was used to measure amplification bias, and any remaining bias was corrected computationally. The original methods were these. After raw reads were preprocessed to remove errors, the CDR3 was defined following IMGT conventions as running from the conserved cysteine to phenylalanine. Clonality was computed as 1 minus the Shannon entropy, with the entropy normalized by log2 of the number of productive unique TCRs. Whether scalp clones were CD4 or CD8 was inferred by matching scalp TCRbeta sequences against CD4 and CD8 repertoires sorted from blood. As stored in TCRdb, this immuneACCESS dataset retains in-frame rearrangements with V and J assigned. A fraction of the clones does not appear; measured against another copy, unresolved V genes explain less than half of the discrepancy, and the remainder lacks a known reason. That table gives V, J and clone size, and the DNA gave D and trimming. Counted in this sample were approximately 180,000 clones; 50% to 70% of them appeared once. Together, the top ten hold roughly 14% of the sample.

Measured from the cysteine to the phenylalanine, the CDR3 is 13 residues long. Only the CDR3 DNA stays, 39 bases, in frame from base 1. Trimming costs V 2 bases and J 1 base, and their ends lie 8 bases apart. The CDR1 and CDR2 encoded by the germline V gene (reference sequence) are GTSNPN and SVGIG. Taken with the paper, the label for time point translates to: baseline before oral tofacitinib. From alopecia areata patients, peripheral blood was collected along with lesional scalp punch biopsies. PBMCs were isolated by density centrifugation and stained for CD3, CD4 and CD8, after which CD4+ and CD8+ T cells were sorted on a FACSAria.

The sample in question was CD4+ T cells sorted from blood, obtained at week 0. This chain joins TRBV30 to TRBJ1-1; the D gene identity is not certain. The TCR sequence derives from a human donor with alopecia areata. The CDR3 sequence is CAWSWAGNTEAFF. The DNA sequence is TGTGCCTGGAGTTGGGCAGGGAACACTGAAGCTTTCTTT.